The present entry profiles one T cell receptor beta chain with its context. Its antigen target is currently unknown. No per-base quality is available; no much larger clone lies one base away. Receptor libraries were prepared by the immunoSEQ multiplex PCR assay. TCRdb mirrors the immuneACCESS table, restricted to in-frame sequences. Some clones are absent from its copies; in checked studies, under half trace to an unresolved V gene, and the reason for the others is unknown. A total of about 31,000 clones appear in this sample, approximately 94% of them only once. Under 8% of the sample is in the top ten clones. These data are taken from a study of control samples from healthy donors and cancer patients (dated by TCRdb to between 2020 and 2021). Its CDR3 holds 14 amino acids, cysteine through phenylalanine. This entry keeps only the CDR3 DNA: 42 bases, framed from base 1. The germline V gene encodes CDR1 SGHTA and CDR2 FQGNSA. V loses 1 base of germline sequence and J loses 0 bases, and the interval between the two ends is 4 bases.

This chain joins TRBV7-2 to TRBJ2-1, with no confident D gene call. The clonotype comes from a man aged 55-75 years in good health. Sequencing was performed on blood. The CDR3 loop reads CASSLGSSYNEQFF. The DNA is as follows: TGTGCCAGCAGCTTAGGGAGCTCCTACAATGAGCAGTTCTTC.